This TCR beta chain comes out of a study of T cells in Graves' hyperthyroidism and ophthalmopathy. Authors of the study amplified TCR beta CDR3 regions from RNA transcripts. The primer set for the first-round RT-PCR of the TCR CDR3 was HTBI. TCRdb reprocessed the multiplex PCR reads via MiXCR and lists one record per CDR3 protein. The sample contains 600,000 or so distinct CDR3 sequences, 35% to 55% of which appear only once. In germline, CDR1 is LNHNV, CDR2 YYDKDF (reference sequence). V dropped 3 bases and J dropped 11 bases, with 8 bases sitting between them. The CDR3 runs 12 residues. This TCR was recovered from a woman aged 18-30 years with Graves' hyperthyroidism. The chain has TRBV15 and TRBJ2-6; possible D gene TRBD1, 5 bases. Sequenced sample: peripheral blood or thyroid tissue (not recorded which). The CDR3, as DNA: TGTGCCACCAGCAGTGGGGCAGACGTCCTGACTTTC. Encoded protein: CATSSGADVLTF.